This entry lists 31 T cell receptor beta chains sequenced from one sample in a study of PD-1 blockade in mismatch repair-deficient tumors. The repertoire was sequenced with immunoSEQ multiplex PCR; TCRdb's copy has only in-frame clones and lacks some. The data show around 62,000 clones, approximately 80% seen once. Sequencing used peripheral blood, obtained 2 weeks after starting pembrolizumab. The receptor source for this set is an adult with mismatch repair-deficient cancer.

CDR3 coding DNA: TGTGCCAGCAGCGTAGATCTGGGGGCGGATTCACCCCTCCACTTT. Protein: CASSVDLGADSPLHF. The rearrangement uses TRBV9 and TRBJ1-6, with D maybe TRBD1 (6 bases). Trimming shortened V by 0 bases and J by 8 bases, and 12 bases separated the two germline ends. The CDR3 runs 15 residues. Per the germline V gene, CDR1 is SGDLS and CDR2 is YYNGEE.

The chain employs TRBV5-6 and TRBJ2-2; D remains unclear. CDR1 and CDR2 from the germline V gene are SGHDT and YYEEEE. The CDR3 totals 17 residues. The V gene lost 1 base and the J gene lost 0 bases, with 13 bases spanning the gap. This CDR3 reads CASSLRSGYANTGELFF. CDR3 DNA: TGTGCCAGCAGCTTGAGGTCGGGCTACGCGAACACCGGGGAGCTGTTTTTT.

DNA for the CDR3: TGTGCCTGGAGCGGGGACAGTATCTCTGGAAACACCATATATTTT. This translates into CAWSGDSISGNTIYF. This sequence joins TRBV30 and TRBJ1-3, with 7 bases that match TRBD1. CDR1 and CDR2 (germline): GTSNPN, SVGIG (reference sequence). The CDR3 is 15 residues long. Trimming at V came to 3 bases and at J to 0 bases, leaving 5 bases not matched to a gene.

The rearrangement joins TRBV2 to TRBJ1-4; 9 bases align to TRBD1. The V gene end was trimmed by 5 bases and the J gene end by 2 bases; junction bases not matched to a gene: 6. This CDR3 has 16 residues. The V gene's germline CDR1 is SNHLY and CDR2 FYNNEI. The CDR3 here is CASSRDRVGTNEKLFF. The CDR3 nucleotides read TGTGCCAGCAGTCGGGACAGGGTAGGGACTAATGAAAAACTGTTTTTT.

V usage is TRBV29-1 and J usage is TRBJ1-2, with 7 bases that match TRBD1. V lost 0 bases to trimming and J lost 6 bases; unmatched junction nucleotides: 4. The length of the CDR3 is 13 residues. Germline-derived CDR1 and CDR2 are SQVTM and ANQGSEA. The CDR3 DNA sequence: TGCAGCGTTGAAGAGAAAGGGGGCGATGGCTACACCTTC. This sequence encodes CSVEEKGGDGYTF.

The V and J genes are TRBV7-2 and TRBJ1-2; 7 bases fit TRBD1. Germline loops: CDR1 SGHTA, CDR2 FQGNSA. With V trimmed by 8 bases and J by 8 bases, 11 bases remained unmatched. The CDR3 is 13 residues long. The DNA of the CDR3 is TGTGCCAGCCAGGAGATCAGGGGGTCGGGCTACACCTTC. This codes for CASQEIRGSGYTF.

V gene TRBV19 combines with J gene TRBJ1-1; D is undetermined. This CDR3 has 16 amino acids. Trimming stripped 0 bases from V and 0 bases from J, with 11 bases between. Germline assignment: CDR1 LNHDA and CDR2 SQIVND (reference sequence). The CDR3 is CASSIEWPNLNTEAFF. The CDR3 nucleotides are TGTGCCAGTAGTATAGAATGGCCAAACTTGAACACTGAAGCTTTCTTT. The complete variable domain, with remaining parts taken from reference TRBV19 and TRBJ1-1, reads DGGITQSPKYLFRKEGQNVTLSCEQNLNHDAMYWYRQDPGQGLRLIYYSQIVNDFQKGDIAEGYSVSREKKESFPLTVTSAQKNPTAFYLCASSIEWPNLNTEAFFGQGTRLTVV.

The CDR3 coding sequence is TGCAGCGTTGAAGTACAGGGGTACGAGCAGTACTTC. This encodes CSVEVQGYEQYF. The V call is TRBV29-1, the J call TRBJ2-7; 7 nucleotides match TRBD1. J lost 4 bases, V lost 1 base, and 1 base had no gene match. The germline gives CDR1 SQVTM, CDR2 ANQGSEA. This CDR3 is 12 amino acids long.

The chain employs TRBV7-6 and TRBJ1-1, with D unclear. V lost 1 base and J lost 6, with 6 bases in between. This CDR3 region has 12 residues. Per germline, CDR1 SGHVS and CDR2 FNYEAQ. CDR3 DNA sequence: TGTGCCAGCAGCTTAGATGGGTCTGAAGCTTTCTTT. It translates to CASSLDGSEAFF.

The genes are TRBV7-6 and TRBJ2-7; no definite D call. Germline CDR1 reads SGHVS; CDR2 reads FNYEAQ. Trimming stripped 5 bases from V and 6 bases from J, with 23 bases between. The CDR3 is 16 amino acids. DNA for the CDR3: TGTGCCAGCAGCACCATGTCGGGCAGCGTTGTTGCCGAGCAGTACTTC. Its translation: CASSTMSGSVVAEQYF.

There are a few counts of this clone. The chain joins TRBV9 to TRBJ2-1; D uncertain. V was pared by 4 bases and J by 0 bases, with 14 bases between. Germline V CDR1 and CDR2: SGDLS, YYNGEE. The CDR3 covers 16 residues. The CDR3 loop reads CASSPEQLSSYNEQFF. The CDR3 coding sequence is TGTGCCAGCAGCCCGGAACAGCTCAGCTCCTACAATGAGCAGTTCTTC.

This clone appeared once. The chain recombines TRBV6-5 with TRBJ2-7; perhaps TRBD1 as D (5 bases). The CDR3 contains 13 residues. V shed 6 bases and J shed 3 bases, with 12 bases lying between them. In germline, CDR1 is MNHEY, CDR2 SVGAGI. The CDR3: CASSNGHGYEQYF. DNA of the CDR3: TGTGCCAGCAGCAACGGACATGGCTACGAGCAGTACTTC.

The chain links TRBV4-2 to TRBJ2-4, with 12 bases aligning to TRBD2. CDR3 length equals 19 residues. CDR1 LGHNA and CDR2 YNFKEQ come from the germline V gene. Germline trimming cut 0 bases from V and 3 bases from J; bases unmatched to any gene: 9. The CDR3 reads CASSQDLTSGSKGKNIQYF. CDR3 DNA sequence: TGTGCCAGCAGCCAAGATTTGACTAGCGGGAGTAAGGGCAAAAACATTCAGTACTTC.

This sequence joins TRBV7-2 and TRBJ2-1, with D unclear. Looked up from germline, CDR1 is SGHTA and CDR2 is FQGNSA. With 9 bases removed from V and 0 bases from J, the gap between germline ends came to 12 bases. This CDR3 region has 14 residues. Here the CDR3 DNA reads TGTGCCAGTTCAGGTGAATACTCCTACAATGAGCAGTTCTTC. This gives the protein CASSGEYSYNEQFF.

This CDR3 reads CASSGLLGDQPQHF. The CDR3 region has the DNA TGTGCCAGCAGCGGGCTCCTGGGCGATCAGCCCCAGCATTTT. The V gene is TRBV6-1, the J gene TRBJ1-5; no clear D gene. CDR3 length equals 14 residues. The V gene's germline CDR1 is MNHNS and CDR2 SASEGT. Trimming shortened V by 6 bases and J by 5 bases, and 14 bases separated the two germline ends.

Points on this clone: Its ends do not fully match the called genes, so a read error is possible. The CDR3 bases are TGTGCTAGTGGTTTGCCCCGGACAGGGATAGACTTC. Its protein is CASGLPRTGIDF. J is TRBJ2-7 and V is TRBV12-5, with TRBD1 matching 8 bases. Germline V gives CDR1 LGHNT, CDR2 FRNRAP. The CDR3 totals 12 residues.

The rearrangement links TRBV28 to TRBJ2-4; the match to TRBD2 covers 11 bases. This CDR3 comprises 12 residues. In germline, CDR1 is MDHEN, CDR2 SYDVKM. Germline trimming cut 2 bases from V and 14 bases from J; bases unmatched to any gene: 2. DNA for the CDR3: TGTGCCAGCAGTTTAACTAGCGGGAGCGAGTACTTC. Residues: CASSLTSGSEYF.

The CDR3 protein is CASSPGIGLNTEAFF. CDR3 nucleotides: TGTGCCAGCAGCCCGGGTATTGGATTGAACACTGAAGCTTTCTTT. The gene calls are TRBV5-4 and TRBJ1-1; D unclear. The CDR3 length is 15 residues. V lost 4 bases, J lost 0 bases, and 13 bases lay in between. CDR1 and CDR2 from the germline V gene are SGHNT and YYREEE (reference sequence).

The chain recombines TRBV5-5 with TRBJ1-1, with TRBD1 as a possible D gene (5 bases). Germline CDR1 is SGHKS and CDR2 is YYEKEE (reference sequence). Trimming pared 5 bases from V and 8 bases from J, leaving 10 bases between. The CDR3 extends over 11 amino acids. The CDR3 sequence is CASSLQVEAFF. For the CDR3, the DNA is TGTGCCAGCAGTTTACAGGTCGAAGCTTTCTTT.

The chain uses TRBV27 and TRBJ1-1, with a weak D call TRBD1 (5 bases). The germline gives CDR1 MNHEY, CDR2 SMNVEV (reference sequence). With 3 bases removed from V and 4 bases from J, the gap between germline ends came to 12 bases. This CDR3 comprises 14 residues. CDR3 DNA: TGTGCCAGCAGTTTGGGGGGAGTGGTCACTGAAGCTTTCTTT. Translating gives CASSLGGVVTEAFF.

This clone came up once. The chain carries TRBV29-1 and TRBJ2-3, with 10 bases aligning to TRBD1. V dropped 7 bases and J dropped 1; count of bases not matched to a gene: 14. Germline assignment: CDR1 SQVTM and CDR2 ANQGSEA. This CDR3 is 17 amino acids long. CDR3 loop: CSALPGQGTPGTDTQYF. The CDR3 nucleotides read TGCAGCGCCCTGCCGGGACAGGGGACGCCGGGCACAGATACGCAGTATTTT.

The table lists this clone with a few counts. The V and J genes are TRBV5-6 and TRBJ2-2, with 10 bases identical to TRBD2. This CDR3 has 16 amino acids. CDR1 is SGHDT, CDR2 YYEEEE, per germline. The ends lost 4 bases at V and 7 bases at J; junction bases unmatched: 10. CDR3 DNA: TGTGCCAGCAGCGACACTAGCGGGAACTCCATCGGGGAGCTGTTTTTT. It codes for CASSDTSGNSIGELFF.

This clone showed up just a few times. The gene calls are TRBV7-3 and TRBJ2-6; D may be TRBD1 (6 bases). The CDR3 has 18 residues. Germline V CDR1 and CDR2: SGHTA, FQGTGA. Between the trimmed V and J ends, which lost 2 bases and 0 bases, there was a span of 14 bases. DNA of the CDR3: TGTGCCAGCAGCTTAGAGGGGATAGGGGGCTCTGGGGCCAACGTCCTGACTTTC. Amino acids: CASSLEGIGGSGANVLTF.

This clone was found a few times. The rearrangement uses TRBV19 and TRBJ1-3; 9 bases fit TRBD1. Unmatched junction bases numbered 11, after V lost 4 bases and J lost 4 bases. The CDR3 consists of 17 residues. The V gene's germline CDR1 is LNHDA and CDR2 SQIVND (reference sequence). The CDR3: CASSSTRDRVSGNTIYF. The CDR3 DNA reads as TGTGCCAGTAGTAGCACCCGGGACAGGGTGTCGGGAAACACCATATATTTT.

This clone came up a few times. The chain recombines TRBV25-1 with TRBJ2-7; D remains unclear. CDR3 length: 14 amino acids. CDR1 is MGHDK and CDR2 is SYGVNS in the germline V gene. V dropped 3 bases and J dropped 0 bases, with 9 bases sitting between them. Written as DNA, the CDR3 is TGTGCCAGCAGTGATACAGCGAGCTCCTACGAGCAGTACTTC. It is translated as CASSDTASSYEQYF.

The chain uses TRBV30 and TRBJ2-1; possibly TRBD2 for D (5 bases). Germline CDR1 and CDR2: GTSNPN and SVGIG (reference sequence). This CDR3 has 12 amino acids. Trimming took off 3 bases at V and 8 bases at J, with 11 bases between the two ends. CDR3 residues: CAWSHGNYEQFF. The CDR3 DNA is TGTGCCTGGAGCCACGGGAATTATGAGCAGTTCTTC.

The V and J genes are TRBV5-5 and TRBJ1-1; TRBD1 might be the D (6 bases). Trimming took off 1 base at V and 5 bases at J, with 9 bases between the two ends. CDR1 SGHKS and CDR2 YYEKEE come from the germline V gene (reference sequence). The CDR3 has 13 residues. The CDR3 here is CASSLWGQTEAFF. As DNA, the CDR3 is TGTGCCAGCAGCTTGTGGGGGCAGACTGAAGCTTTCTTT.

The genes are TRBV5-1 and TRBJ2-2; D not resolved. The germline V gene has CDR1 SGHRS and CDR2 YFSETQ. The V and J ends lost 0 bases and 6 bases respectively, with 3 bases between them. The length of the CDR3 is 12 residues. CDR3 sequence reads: CASSLEAGELFF. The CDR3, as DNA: TGCGCCAGCAGCTTGGAGGCCGGGGAGCTGTTTTTT.

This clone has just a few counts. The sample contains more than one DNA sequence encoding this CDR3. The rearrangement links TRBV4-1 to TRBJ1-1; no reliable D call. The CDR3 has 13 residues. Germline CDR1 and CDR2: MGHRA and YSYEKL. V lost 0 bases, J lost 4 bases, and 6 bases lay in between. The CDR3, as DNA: TGCGCCAGCAGCCAAGAGGAGGGCACTGAAGCTTTCTTT. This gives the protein CASSQEEGTEAFF.

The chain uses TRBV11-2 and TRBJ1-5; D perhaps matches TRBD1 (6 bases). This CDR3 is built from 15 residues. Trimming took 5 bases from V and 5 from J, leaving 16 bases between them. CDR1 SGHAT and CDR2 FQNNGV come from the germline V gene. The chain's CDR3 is CASSPGWGADQPQHF. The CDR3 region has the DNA TGTGCCAGCAGCCCCGGTTGGGGGGCCGATCAGCCCCAGCATTTT.

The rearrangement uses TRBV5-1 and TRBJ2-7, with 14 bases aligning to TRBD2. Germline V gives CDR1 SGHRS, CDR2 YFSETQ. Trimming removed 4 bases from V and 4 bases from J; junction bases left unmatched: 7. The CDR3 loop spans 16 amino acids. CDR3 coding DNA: TGCGCCAGCAGCGACGGGACTAGCGGGAGAGGTTACGAGCAGTACTTC. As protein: CASSDGTSGRGYEQYF. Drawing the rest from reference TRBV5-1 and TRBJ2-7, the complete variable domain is KAGVTQTPRYLIKTRGQQVTLSCSPISGHRSVSWYQQTPGQGLQFLFEYFSETQRNKGNFPGRFSGRQFSNSRSEMNVSTLELGDSALYLCASSDGTSGRGYEQYFGPGTRLTVT.